These 25 T cell receptor beta chains originate from one sample sequenced in a study of CD8 T cells in Susac syndrome. RNA totalling roughly 0.45 to 1 ug underwent reverse transcription with random hexamers. TCRdb ran MiXCR on the immunoSEQ multiplex PCR reads and lists one entry per CDR3 protein. The sample records under 200,000 distinct CDR3 sequences, roughly 94% being singletons. Specimen: CD4+ T cells from PBMCs. Receptors were obtained from a human donor in good health.

This chain connects TRBV18 to TRBJ2-1; D ambiguous. Trimming removed 1 base from V and 0 bases from J, with 10 bases in between. Germline assignment: CDR1 KGHSH and CDR2 LQKENI. The CDR3 covers 16 residues. The CDR3 is CASSPRAGPSYNEQFF. DNA for the CDR3: TGTGCCAGCTCACCACGGGCCGGGCCCTCCTACAATGAGCAGTTCTTC.

V usage is TRBV5-1 and J usage is TRBJ1-4; no clear D gene. The CDR3 is 14 residues long. CDR1 and CDR2 (germline): SGHRS, YFSETQ. The V end was cut by 0 bases, the J end by 3 bases, with 6 bases between. DNA of the CDR3: TGCGCCAGCAGCTTGGGAGCATCTAATGAAAAACTGTTTTTT. Residues: CASSLGASNEKLFF.

The gene calls are TRBV14 and TRBJ1-3; D call uncertain. V was shortened by 5 bases and J by 5 bases, with 7 bases between the two germline ends. CDR3 size: 12 residues. Looked up from germline, CDR1 is SGHDN and CDR2 is FVKESK. The CDR3 sequence is CASSFRRNTIYF. Written as DNA, the CDR3 is TGTGCCAGCAGCTTCCGTCGAAACACCATATATTTT.

The J gene is TRBJ1-1, the V gene TRBV29-1; D remains ambiguous. The V end lost 4 bases, the J end lost 5 bases, and 14 bases lay between the germline ends. Per germline, CDR1 SQVTM and CDR2 ANQGSEA. The CDR3 extends over 13 amino acids. CDR3 DNA sequence: TGCAGCGTTGTCAGGCGACTGGAAACTGAAGCTTTCTTT. Amino acids: CSVVRRLETEAFF. The full variable domain, completed using reference TRBV29-1 and TRBJ1-1, is SAVISQKPSRDICQRGTSLTIQCQVDSQVTMMFWYRQQPGQSLTLIATANQGSEATYESGFVIDKFPISRPNLTFSTLTVSNMSPEDSSIYLCSVVRRLETEAFFGQGTRLTVV.

The chain joins TRBV3-1 to TRBJ2-3, with 9 positions matching TRBD1. CDR1 is LGHDT and CDR2 is YNNKEL in the germline V gene (reference sequence). The length of the CDR3 is 15 residues. With V trimmed by 6 bases and J by 10 bases, 14 bases remained unmatched. The CDR3 nucleotides are TGTGCCAGCAGTGAGGGACAGGGCCCTGGGAGTGCGCAGTATTTT. Amino acid sequence: CASSEGQGPGSAQYF.

The chain combines TRBV29-1 with TRBJ1-1; the D gene is possibly TRBD1 (5 bases). Germline CDR1 reads SQVTM; CDR2 reads ANQGSEA. The V end was cut by 2 bases, the J end by 10 bases, with 20 bases between. This CDR3 spans 14 amino acids. The CDR3 here is CSVESSRQKVGAFF. CDR3 nucleotide sequence: TGCAGCGTTGAAAGCTCGAGACAGAAGGTCGGAGCTTTCTTT. The full variable domain, in which reference TRBV29-1 and TRBJ1-1 provide the parts outside the CDR3, is SAVISQKPSRDICQRGTSLTIQCQVDSQVTMMFWYRQQPGQSLTLIATANQGSEATYESGFVIDKFPISRPNLTFSTLTVSNMSPEDSSIYLCSVESSRQKVGAFFGQGTRLTVV.

CDR3 sequence reads: CSARARLAAFQETQYF. In DNA, the CDR3 is TGCAGTGCTAGAGCAAGACTAGCAGCTTTCCAAGAGACCCAGTACTTC. The chain combines TRBV20-1 with TRBJ2-5; 7 bases fit TRBD2. This CDR3 comprises 16 residues. Unmatched junction bases numbered 9, after V lost 1 base and J lost 1 base. Germline CDR1 and CDR2: DFQATT and SNEGSKA (reference sequence).

The rearrangement uses TRBV5-1 and TRBJ2-7; possibly TRBD1 for D (6 bases). Trimming cost V 2 bases and J 2 bases, with 11 bases left between them. This CDR3 comprises 14 residues. Germline loops: CDR1 SGHRS, CDR2 YFSETQ. CDR3 loop: CASSFGRGAYEQYF. In DNA, the CDR3 is TGCGCCAGCAGCTTCGGCAGGGGCGCCTACGAGCAGTACTTC.

This sequence joins TRBV11-3 and TRBJ2-1; no clear D gene. Germline CDR1 SGHNT, CDR2 YENEEA. V lost 5 bases to trimming and J lost 6 bases, with 14 bases between them. CDR3 length: 14 amino acids. In DNA form, the CDR3 reads TGTGCCAGCAGCCCGGGCACTACATTCAATGAGCAGTTCTTC. Amino acids: CASSPGTTFNEQFF.

A few counts support this clonotype. The chain employs TRBV6-1 and TRBJ2-2; maybe TRBD1 (6 bases). Germline lookup yields CDR1 MNHNS and CDR2 SASEGT. V was pared by 5 bases and J by 6 bases, with 10 bases between. The CDR3 runs 13 residues. CDR3 loop: CASSQQGAGELFF. The CDR3, as DNA: TGTGCCAGCAGTCAACAGGGCGCCGGGGAGCTGTTTTTT.

The chain uses TRBV30 and TRBJ1-3, with TRBD1 identical over 7 bases. The CDR3 sequence is 17 residues long. The germline CDR1 and CDR2 sequences are GTSNPN and SVGIG (reference sequence). J lost 4 bases, V lost 0 bases, and 12 bases had no gene match. The chain's CDR3 is CAWSVVPLTGVGNTIYF. CDR3 sequence (DNA): TGTGCCTGGAGTGTAGTCCCCCTAACAGGGGTCGGAAACACCATATATTTT. The whole variable domain, filled in from reference TRBV30 and TRBJ1-3, reads SQTIHQWPATLVQPVGSPLSLECTVEGTSNPNLYWYRQAAGRGLQLLFYSVGIGQISSEVPQNLSASRPQDRQFILSSKKLLLSDSGFYLCAWSVVPLTGVGNTIYFGEGSWLTVV.

V is TRBV5-1 and J is TRBJ2-5; D possibly corresponds to TRBD1 (5 bases). The V and J ends lost 6 bases and 5 bases respectively, with 17 bases between them. This CDR3 has 14 amino acids. Germline values: CDR1 SGHRS, CDR2 YFSETQ. This CDR3 is CASNPDGAGETQYF. The CDR3 DNA is TGCGCCAGCAACCCGGATGGGGCCGGGGAGACCCAGTACTTC. Together with reference TRBV5-1 and TRBJ2-5, the CDR3 gives the full variable domain: KAGVTQTPRYLIKTRGQQVTLSCSPISGHRSVSWYQQTPGQGLQFLFEYFSETQRNKGNFPGRFSGRQFSNSRSEMNVSTLELGDSALYLCASNPDGAGETQYFGPGTRLLVL.

The rearrangement links TRBV28 to TRBJ1-2; 7 bases match TRBD1. This CDR3 spans 14 amino acids. The trim removed 4 bases at V and 3 bases at J, leaving 5 bases unmatched. Germline-derived CDR1 and CDR2 are MDHEN and SYDVKM. DNA for the CDR3: TGTGCCAGCAGTTCAGGGGGGAGCGACTATGGCTACACCTTC. Translating gives CASSSGGSDYGYTF.

This clonotype was picked up one time. V is TRBV7-6 and J is TRBJ1-5, with TRBD1 matching over 9 bases. From germline, CDR1 is SGHVS and CDR2 FNYEAQ. Losses at the gene ends were 5 bases for V and 7 bases for J; bases not matched to a gene: 15. The CDR3 extends over 17 amino acids. The CDR3 DNA reads as TGTGCCAGCAGCCCAAGGACCGGGACAGGGAAGGGACAGCCCCAGCATTTT. Translation: CASSPRTGTGKGQPQHF.

This clonotype appeared once. The V gene is TRBV28, the J gene TRBJ1-2; 8 bases are a match to TRBD1. The CDR3 is 15 amino acids. V lost 6 bases and J lost 4; bases outside the gene matches: 10. CDR1 is MDHEN and CDR2 is SYDVKM in the germline V gene. The CDR3: CASSRLTGASYGYTF. CDR3 DNA sequence: TGTGCCAGCAGCCGTTTGACAGGGGCAAGCTATGGCTACACCTTC.

A single count supports this clonotype. V usage is TRBV13 and J usage is TRBJ1-4; 8 nucleotides agree with TRBD1. CDR1 and CDR2 (germline): PRHDT, FYEKMQ (reference sequence). V lost 5 bases, J lost 7 bases, and 6 bases stayed unmatched. This CDR3 region has 14 residues. In nucleotides, the CDR3 is TGTGCCAGCAGCCCCAGGGGGCGACGTGAAAAACTGTTTTTT. It yields the protein CASSPRGRREKLFF.

The chain is built from TRBV27 and TRBJ2-4, with D possibly TRBD1 on 5 matching bases. Germline V gene data show CDR1 as MNHEY and CDR2 as SMNVEV (reference sequence). Trimming pared 4 bases from V and 6 bases from J, leaving 16 bases between. The CDR3 has 15 amino acids. The CDR3 DNA follows: TGTGCCAGCAGTTGGGGCGGCCTATCTAGAAACATTCAGTACTTC. The encoded protein is CASSWGGLSRNIQYF.

This chain connects TRBV28 to TRBJ2-5; TRBD2 aligns across 8 bases. Germline V gene data show CDR1 as MDHEN and CDR2 as SYDVKM. This CDR3 contains 14 residues. The V and J ends lost 4 bases and 1 base, in that order; junction bases with no gene match: 2. CDR3 nucleotide sequence: TGTGCCAGCAGTTCGGGGGGGTCCCAAGAGACCCAGTACTTC. Translated: CASSSGGSQETQYF.

The rearrangement uses TRBV18 and TRBJ2-7; D is unclear. CDR1 is KGHSH, CDR2 LQKENI, per germline. V was shortened by 3 bases and J by 7 bases, with 10 bases between the two germline ends. This CDR3 is built from 12 residues. In DNA, the CDR3 is TGTGCCAGCTCACCTACAAGGTGGGAGCAGTACTTC. This translates into CASSPTRWEQYF.

The chain combines TRBV7-2 with TRBJ2-4, with D perhaps matching TRBD1 or TRBD2 (5 bases each). V lost 5 bases and J lost 8, with 19 bases in between. Germline CDR1 reads SGHTA; CDR2 reads FQGNSA. The CDR3 loop spans 15 amino acids. CDR3 sequence: CASSAGLGKGDIQYF. DNA of the CDR3: TGTGCCAGCAGCGCCGGACTTGGAAAAGGGGACATTCAGTACTTC.

The V and J genes are TRBV4-1 and TRBJ2-3; 8 bases align to TRBD2. V was pared by 4 bases and J by 6 bases, with 6 bases of the junction left unmatched. CDR3 length: 14 amino acids. Germline lookup yields CDR1 MGHRA and CDR2 YSYEKL. Here the CDR3 reads CASSPGRVYDTQYF. CDR3 bases: TGCGCCAGCAGCCCCGGGAGGGTTTATGATACGCAGTATTTT.

The gene calls are TRBV2 and TRBJ2-2; 10 positions match TRBD1. Germline loops: CDR1 SNHLY, CDR2 FYNNEI. CDR3 length: 15 residues. Trimming removed 5 bases from V and 5 bases from J; junction bases left unmatched: 5. CDR3 residues: CASSSGTGVTGELFF. CDR3 bases: TGTGCCAGCAGTAGCGGGACAGGGGTTACCGGGGAGCTGTTTTTT.

The V gene is TRBV20-1, the J gene TRBJ1-5, with 8 bases aligning to TRBD1. The germline V gene has CDR1 DFQATT and CDR2 SNEGSKA (reference sequence). The CDR3 length is 14 residues. J was trimmed by 4 bases and V by 5 bases; bases with no gene match: 7. In nucleotides, the CDR3 is TGCAGTGCTTTCGGACAGGGCTTTAATCAGCCCCAGCATTTT. It encodes CSAFGQGFNQPQHF.

V and J are TRBV6-1 and TRBJ2-3, with D hard to call. V was trimmed by 2 bases and J by 4 bases, leaving 7 bases between them. Germline assignment: CDR1 MNHNS and CDR2 SASEGT. The CDR3 spans 13 residues. For the CDR3, the DNA is TGTGCCAGCAGTGAACGTAGGGCAGATACGCAGTATTTT. As protein: CASSERRADTQYF.

This chain joins TRBV20-1 and TRBJ1-2; D uncertain. The V end lost 0 bases, the J end lost 4 bases, and 9 bases lay between the germline ends. This CDR3 is built from 13 residues. The germline CDR1 and CDR2 sequences are DFQATT and SNEGSKA (reference sequence). CDR3 residues: CSARDGGSYGYTF. In DNA form, the CDR3 reads TGCAGTGCTAGAGATGGAGGTTCCTATGGCTACACCTTC.